These T cell receptor beta chains were read from a single sample in a study of blood T cell repertoires in COVID-19. Generated by immunoSEQ multiplex PCR, the TCRdb table keeps only in-frame clones and is missing some. The sample holds under 500,000 clones, about 85% seen once. The sample comprised PBMCs or T cells enriched from blood (not recorded which). The origin of the receptors is a woman between 18 and 29 years old with acute COVID-19. Each CDR3 is given with its conserved first and last residue. A D gene is named only where the DNA matches it firmly. Where a row states a size, it is once, few, many or the class of an expanded clone; other rows omit it.

D gene: TRBD2; V gene: TRBV7-2; clone size: once; J gene: TRBJ2-1; CDR3 DNA: TGTGCCAGCAGCTGGGGACTAGCGGGGGAAAAGTACAATGAGCAGTTCTTC; CDR3 protein: CASSWGLAGEKYNEQFF
D gene: .; V gene: TRBV15; clone size: .; J gene: TRBJ2-7; CDR3 DNA: TGTGCCACCAGCAGAGTTGCTGGGCCGAGCTCCTACGAGCAGTACTTC; CDR3 protein: CATSRVAGPSSYEQYF
D gene: .; V gene: TRBV3-1/TRBV3-2; clone size: .; J gene: TRBJ2-5; CDR3 DNA: TGTGCCAGCGAAGTATTGGGAGCCGGGGAGACCCAGTACTTC; CDR3 protein: CASEVLGAGETQYF
D gene: .; V gene: TRBV7-9; clone size: .; J gene: TRBJ1-4; CDR3 DNA: TGTGCCAGCAGCCCAGCGCGGGGTAATGAAAAACTGTTTTTT; CDR3 protein: CASSPARGNEKLFF
D gene: TRBD2; V gene: TRBV4-1; clone size: .; J gene: TRBJ2-5; CDR3 DNA: TGCGCCAGCAGCCAGGAAAACCCGGGACTAGCGTACCAAGAGACCCAGTACTTC; CDR3 protein: CASSQENPGLAYQETQYF
D gene: TRBD1; V gene: TRBV29-1; clone size: .; J gene: TRBJ1-2; CDR3 DNA: TGCAGCGTAGCCAAGGACAGGCATGACTTTAACTATGGCTACACCTTC; CDR3 protein: CSVAKDRHDFNYGYTF
D gene: .; V gene: TRBV4-1; clone size: .; J gene: TRBJ2-3; CDR3 DNA: TGCGCCAGCAGCCAAGGCCGGGATTTTGGGGATACGCAGTATTTT; CDR3 protein: CASSQGRDFGDTQYF
D gene: TRBD1; V gene: TRBV11-1; clone size: .; J gene: TRBJ1-6; CDR3 DNA: TGTGCCAGCAGCTTAAGGGGGCGAGGGAATTCACCCCTCCACTTT; CDR3 protein: CASSLRGRGNSPLHF
D gene: .; V gene: TRBV28; clone size: .; J gene: TRBJ2-5; CDR3 DNA: TGTGCCAGCAGTTTATCTTACAGGGAGACCCAGTACTTC; CDR3 protein: CASSLSYRETQYF
D gene: TRBD2; V gene: TRBV6-5; clone size: once; J gene: TRBJ2-1; CDR3 DNA: TGTGCCAGCAGTCGGGAGGGCCGCTCCTACAATGAGCAGTTCTTC; CDR3 protein: CASSREGRSYNEQFF
D gene: .; V gene: TRBV3-1/TRBV3-2; clone size: .; J gene: TRBJ2-7; CDR3 DNA: TGTGCCAGCAGCCATTGGGGAGTTAGCTCCTACGAGCAGTACTTC; CDR3 protein: CASSHWGVSSYEQYF
D gene: .; V gene: TRBV19; clone size: .; J gene: TRBJ1-5; CDR3 DNA: TGTGCCAGTACCCCTCTTTCGGGAGCCGATCAGCCCCAGCATTTT; CDR3 protein: CASTPLSGADQPQHF
D gene: .; V gene: TRBV2; clone size: .; J gene: TRBJ2-7; CDR3 DNA: TGTGCCAGCAGTTCTCACTCCAACTACGAGCAGTACTTC; CDR3 protein: CASSSHSNYEQYF
D gene: .; V gene: TRBV7-9; clone size: .; J gene: TRBJ1-2; CDR3 DNA: TGTGCCAGCAGCGAACTGAACGCGTATGGCTACACCTTC; CDR3 protein: CASSELNAYGYTF
D gene: .; V gene: TRBV21-1; clone size: .; J gene: TRBJ1-5; CDR3 DNA: TGTGCCAGCAGCAAAGTAGGAGACAGCCCCAATCAGCCCCAGCATTTT; CDR3 protein: CASSKVGDSPNQPQHF
D gene: .; V gene: TRBV28; clone size: .; J gene: TRBJ2-3; CDR3 DNA: TGTGCCAGCAGTACCGGACAGAAGACAGATACGCAGTATTTT; CDR3 protein: CASSTGQKTDTQYF
D gene: .; V gene: TRBV4-3; clone size: .; J gene: TRBJ2-1; CDR3 DNA: TGCGCCAGCAGCCAAGATCCGACTAGTAATGAGCAGTTCTTC; CDR3 protein: CASSQDPTSNEQFF
D gene: TRBD1; V gene: TRBV3-1/TRBV3-2; clone size: .; J gene: TRBJ2-5; CDR3 DNA: TGTGCCAGCAGCCAAGCGGCGAGACAGGGCTTGGAGACCCAGTACTTC; CDR3 protein: CASSQAARQGLETQYF
D gene: TRBD1; V gene: TRBV4-3; clone size: .; J gene: TRBJ2-7; CDR3 DNA: TGCGCCAGCAGCCAAGACCCAGGGGGCTACGAGCAGTACTTC; CDR3 protein: CASSQDPGGYEQYF
D gene: TRBD1; V gene: TRBV30; clone size: .; J gene: TRBJ2-7; CDR3 DNA: TGTGCCTGGGGGGTGGGGATAGGGACAGCAACTTACGAGCAGTACTTC; CDR3 protein: CAWGVGIGTATYEQYF
D gene: .; V gene: TRBV18; clone size: .; J gene: TRBJ2-2; CDR3 DNA: TGTGCCAGCTCACCGAGGGACACCGGGGAGCTGTTTTTT; CDR3 protein: CASSPRDTGELFF
D gene: TRBD1; V gene: TRBV19; clone size: .; J gene: TRBJ1-5; CDR3 DNA: TGTGCCAGTAGTATCGACAGGGACGGGCAGCCCCAGCATTTT; CDR3 protein: CASSIDRDGQPQHF
D gene: TRBD1; V gene: TRBV5-6; clone size: .; J gene: TRBJ1-6; CDR3 DNA: TGTGCCAGCAGCTTCAAGGGACAGGATAATTCACCCCTCCACTTT; CDR3 protein: CASSFKGQDNSPLHF
D gene: .; V gene: TRBV7-8; clone size: .; J gene: TRBJ1-6; CDR3 DNA: TGTGCAACAGGAGGGAGAGATTCACCCCTCCACTTT; CDR3 protein: CATGGRDSPLHF
D gene: .; V gene: TRBV2; clone size: few; J gene: TRBJ1-2; CDR3 DNA: TGTGCCAGCAGTGAACAGGGGTCGGACTATGGCTACACCTTC; CDR3 protein: CASSEQGSDYGYTF
D gene: TRBD2; V gene: TRBV24-1; clone size: .; J gene: TRBJ2-3; CDR3 DNA: TGTGCCACCGAAGCGGGAGGCCACACAGATACGCAGTATTTT; CDR3 protein: CATEAGGHTDTQYF
D gene: .; V gene: TRBV7-3; clone size: few; J gene: TRBJ2-3; CDR3 DNA: TGTGCCAGCGTGGGCGACACAGATACGCAGTATTTT; CDR3 protein: CASVGDTDTQYF
D gene: TRBD2; V gene: TRBV11-3; clone size: .; J gene: TRBJ2-1; CDR3 DNA: TGTGCCAGCAGCCTGAGGGGGACTAGCGGGATTAATGAGCAGTTCTTC; CDR3 protein: CASSLRGTSGINEQFF
D gene: TRBD2; V gene: TRBV6-5; clone size: .; J gene: TRBJ2-3; CDR3 DNA: TGTGCCAGCAGGGGAGGGGTCACAGATACGCAGTATTTT; CDR3 protein: CASRGGVTDTQYF
D gene: TRBD1; V gene: TRBV3-1/TRBV3-2; clone size: .; J gene: TRBJ2-6; CDR3 DNA: TGTGCCAGCAGCCAAGATGGAGACAGGGTTAGCTCTGGGGCCAACGTCCTGACTTTC; CDR3 protein: CASSQDGDRVSSGANVLTF
D gene: TRBD2; V gene: TRBV25-1; clone size: .; J gene: TRBJ2-7; CDR3 DNA: TGTGCCAGCAGTCTTAGCGGGTACGAGCAGTACTTC; CDR3 protein: CASSLSGYEQYF